This T cell receptor (beta chain) was recorded in a study of blood T cells in healthy people across ages (dated by TCRdb to 2014 to 2015). Broadly, across the study: In model experiments, roughly one uniquely barcoded TCR beta cDNA molecule per two T cells was captured by template switching. Age-related changes in TCR beta repertoire diversity were measured in the study by deep sequencing normalized with unique cDNA molecular identifiers. Donors were grouped into four age groups: young (average approximately 15 years), middle-aged (about 40), aged (around 56) and long-lived (82). Using the same blood draw, the study looked at two additional independent replicas of 1 million unique cDNA reads for two donors, one aged 18 to 30 and the other aged 80 or older.

The investigation overall reported the following: Because the CMV infection status of the donors was unknown, age-related changes in expanded clonotypes may potentially have been confounded. Bulk unsorted PBMC profiling prevented conclusive comparison of naive and antigen-experienced compartments. Compared with the aged group, the long-lived group had more naive CD4+ T cells, fewer expanded clones and increased TCR diversity, suggesting age selection. As age increased, observed TCR beta diversity per million T cells dropped in a roughly linear way, and a significant reduction was already evident by age approximately 40. Estimates of total diversity based on one million sequenced T cells were considered lower bounds and underestimates. There was a strong correlation between observed TCR beta diversity and the percentage of naive T cells measured by flow cytometry.

The donors were some 36 Caucasian individuals from Russia, aged roughly 6 to 100 years, who were systemically healthy. Roughly 9.5 milliliters of peripheral blood were drawn from each donor into EDTA-treated Vacutainer tubes. Ficoll-Paque density-gradient centrifugation was used to isolate PBMCs, with at least 6.5 million per sample. Total RNA was extracted from PBMCs with Trizol reagent, with at least 5.5 micrograms obtained per sample. For every donor, an aliquot of PBMCs went through flow cytometry to measure the percentages of naive CD45RAhigh/CD27high T cells. The CDR3 contains 15 residues, cysteine and phenylalanine counted. The read is trimmed to its CDR3 DNA, 45 bases read in frame from base 1. Trimming takes 0 bases off V and 4 bases off J; junction bases not matched to a gene: 5. In the germline V gene, CDR1 corresponds to SGDLS and CDR2 to YYNGEE. This clonotype was picked up a small number of times. Its antigen remains undetermined. Base qualities are not at hand, and no much larger clone is one base apart.

Library generation was performed with 5' RACE. Sequencing relied on an Illumina HiSeq 2500. A second PCR of roughly 7 to 12 cycles was performed with a sample-barcoded 5' primer and a J-beta primer mix. A template-switch 5' adaptor carrying 12 random nucleotides introduced a unique molecular identifier onto each TCR beta cDNA molecule. Each sample yielded at least 2.5 million CDR3-containing paired-end reads. The Mint cDNA synthesis kit, primed by a TRBC-specific oligonucleotide, was used to synthesize first-strand cDNA from all RNA. All cDNA was treated with uracil-DNA glycosylase and then went through a first 18-cycle PCR with the universal primers M1SS and BC2_uni_R. The paper's data handling went like this. Each sample was normalized by randomly selecting 1 million high-quality reads, each carrying a distinct molecular identifier. Reads with shared molecular identifiers were discarded instead of being binned into consensus sequences. MiTCR, set to a Q25 quality threshold and the strictest error-elimination algorithm, was used for CDR3 identification, clonotype clustering and error correction. A nonparametric unseen species model using Euler transformation provided a lower-bound estimate of total TCR beta diversity. TCRdb's own reprocessing of the public reads used fastp at Q25 and MiXCR and kept productive beta chains. Rows matching on CDR3 protein sequence are summarized as one entry with the most common DNA and genes. The V and J calls come from TCRdb's annotation, not from the publication. For this sample the table gives approximately 780,000 distinct CDR3 sequences, of which around 24% were detected only once. The leading ten clones occupy about 2.9% of the sample.

In addition, the sample was reused for a study of T cells of mothers and their children. The second paper further reports: Donors were nine systemically healthy Caucasian individuals: three mothers and their six children. cDNA synthesis used all of the extracted RNA, with around 1.5 ug of RNA in each 15 ul reaction. In the second PCR, sample barcodes and 2-4 random nucleotides were introduced via the M1S primer. More than 8 million TCR beta CDR3 reads were obtained from each mother, and approximately 3 million reads were obtained from each child. TCR recombination output is similarly shaped by thymic selection in related and unrelated pairs, with a minor effect exerted by inherited differences. Normalized repertoire overlap was always slightly but never significantly higher in related than unrelated mother-child pairs. No persistent microchimeric T cell clones were detected, at a sensitivity of approximately 100 clones per million clonotypes. The study used deep NGS to compare TCR beta repertoires of mothers and children, seeking features distinguishing related mother-child pairs from unrelated individuals. Mothers averaged roughly 40 +/- 4 years of age and children averaged about 10 +/- 4 years. After adapter ligation with NEBNext reagents, the libraries were sequenced on Illumina HiSeq 2000 with 100+100 nt paired-end reads. To prevent cross-contamination, the mother and child libraries were prepared one month apart and sequenced in separate runs. For each donor, somewhere between roughly 500,000 and 2,300,000 distinct TCR beta clonotypes were identified. Naive TCR beta clonotypes were estimated from low-frequency clonotypes matched to each donor's FACS-determined naive share, without sorting.

The chain is assembled from TRBV9 and TRBJ2-7; a stretch of 9 junction bases matches TRBD2. The specimen sequenced was blood. The sequence came from a boy aged 5-17 years in good health. The CDR3 has the sequence CASSVEGGGDYEQYF. Here is the DNA: TGTGCCAGCAGCGTAGAAGGCGGGGGGGATTACGAGCAGTACTTC. With the rest looked up from the reference TRBV9 and TRBJ2-7 genes rather than sequenced, the full variable domain is DSGVTQTPKHLITATGQRVTLRCSPRSGDLSVYWYQQSLDQGLQFLIQYYNGEERAKGNILERFSAQQFPDLHSELNLSSLELGDSALYFCASSVEGGGDYEQYFGPGTRLTVT.